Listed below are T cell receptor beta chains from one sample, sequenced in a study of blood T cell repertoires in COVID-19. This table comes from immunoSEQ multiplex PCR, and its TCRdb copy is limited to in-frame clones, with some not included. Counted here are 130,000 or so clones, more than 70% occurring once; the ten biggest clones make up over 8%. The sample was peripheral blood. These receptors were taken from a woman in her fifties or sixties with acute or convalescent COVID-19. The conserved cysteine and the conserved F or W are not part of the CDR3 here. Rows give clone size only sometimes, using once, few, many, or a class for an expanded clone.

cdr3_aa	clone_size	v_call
ASSFFTGGPNQPQH	once	TRBV5-1
ATSDQEGASGANVLT	once	TRBV24-1
AAVEGNTIY	NA	TRBV6-5
ASSLLTGGGYT	once	TRBV28
ASSQLQETQY	NA	TRBV3-1/TRBV3-2
ASSLVAGPNTGELF	few	TRBV7-6
ASSIKGTEAF	NA	TRBV6-5
ASSDSPPGGANEKLF	NA	TRBV19
AWSLQGTPSGF	NA	TRBV30
ASSLGPGITGELF	NA	TRBV5-1
ASSVTGGPYYEQY	NA	TRBV9
AWGQGALNTEAF	NA	TRBV30
ASATSGGTDTQY	NA	TRBV6-5
ASSPRTGEQPQH	once	TRBV18
ASSLGPARDYGYT	NA	TRBV7-2
ASSSLRRISSTGGED	NA	TRBV7-2
ASTRGVGTIYGYT	once	TRBV7-2
ASSIYEGQGQPQH	NA	TRBV19
ASDRDYSPLH	NA	TRBV2
ASSQQSSMNTGELF	few	TRBV9
ASSLVAGGLSDNEQF	NA	TRBV5-6
ASNRPGNTIY	NA	TRBV28
ASSYRGQGYNEQF	NA	TRBV6-5
ASSQVLSTSGGRDTQY	NA	TRBV4-3
ASSQPTGGTEAF	NA	TRBV3-1/TRBV3-2
ASSDRGTGAYEQY	NA	TRBV6-4
ASSFPSDRPYQETQY	NA	TRBV11-3
ASSPSTSAFTDTQY	NA	TRBV18
ASSTRLAGDTYNEQF	NA	TRBV9